This T cell receptor beta chain was sequenced in a study of blood T cell repertoires in COVID-19. Overall study: The origin of the acute and convalescent COVID-19 samples was the United States, Italy and Spain.

CDR1 and CDR2 from the germline V gene are SNHLY and FYNNEI. The ends lost 6 bases at V and 0 bases at J; junction bases unmatched: 8. This CDR3 has 17 residues. In the study's own analysis: Estimates of nucleated cell counts were drawn from the amplification of reference gene primers. Profiled with immunoSEQ multiplex PCR; TCRdb holds only in-frame clones, not every one. V, J and clone size were drawn from that table, and D and trimming were deduced from the DNA. The sample yields around 220,000 clones, approximately 80% seen once. Material: peripheral blood. V gene TRBV2 combines with J gene TRBJ1-4; 9 nucleotides line up with TRBD1. The sequence was collected from a middle-aged woman with active or convalescent COVID-19. The CDR3: CASRKTGGGTTNEKLFF. CDR3 in DNA: TGTGCCAGCAGGAAAACAGGGGGCGGAACAACTAATGAAAAACTGTTTTTT.